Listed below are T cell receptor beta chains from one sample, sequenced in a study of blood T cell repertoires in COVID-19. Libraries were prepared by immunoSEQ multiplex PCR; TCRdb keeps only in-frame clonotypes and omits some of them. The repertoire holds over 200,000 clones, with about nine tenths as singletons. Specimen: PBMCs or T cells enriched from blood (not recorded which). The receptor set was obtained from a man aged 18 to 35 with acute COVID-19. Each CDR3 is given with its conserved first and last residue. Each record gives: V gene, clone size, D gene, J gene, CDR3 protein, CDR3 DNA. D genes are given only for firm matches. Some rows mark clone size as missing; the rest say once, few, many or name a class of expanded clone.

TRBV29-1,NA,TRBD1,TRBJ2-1,CSTDRGRVDEQFF,TGCAGCACTGACAGGGGGCGCGTCGATGAGCAGTTCTTC
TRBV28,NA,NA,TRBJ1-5,CASSTTGFQPQHF,TGTGCCAGCAGTACTACAGGGTTTCAGCCCCAGCATTTT
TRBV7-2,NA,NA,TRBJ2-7,CASSLAPRGGDQPEQYF,TGTGCCAGCAGCTTAGCCCCCCGAGGGGGGGACCAACCCGAGCAGTACTTC
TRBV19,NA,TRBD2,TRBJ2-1,CASSRIPGLAGGTYNEQFF,TGTGCCAGTAGTAGGATCCCGGGACTAGCGGGAGGGACGTACAATGAGCAGTTCTTC
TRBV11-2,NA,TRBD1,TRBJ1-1,CASSSGQGWTEAFF,TGTGCCAGCAGCTCCGGACAGGGGTGGACTGAAGCTTTCTTT
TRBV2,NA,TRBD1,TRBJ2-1,CASSQQGGRRYNEQFF,TGTGCCAGCAGCCAACAGGGGGGACGACGCTACAATGAGCAGTTCTTC
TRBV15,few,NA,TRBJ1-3,CATSRGLGGNTIYF,TGTGCCACCAGCAGAGGACTCGGGGGAAACACCATATATTTT
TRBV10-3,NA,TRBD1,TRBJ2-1,CAISRPGQGINEQFF,TGTGCCATCAGCCGACCGGGACAGGGAATCAATGAGCAGTTCTTC
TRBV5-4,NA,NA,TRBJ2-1,CASSLGQYNEQFF,TGTGCCAGCAGCTTGGGACAATACAATGAGCAGTTCTTC
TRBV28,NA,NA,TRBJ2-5,CASSLPGDGETQYF,TGTGCCAGCAGTTTACCGGGGGACGGGGAGACCCAGTACTTC
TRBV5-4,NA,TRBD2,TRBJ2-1,CASSQGTSGRNEQFF,TGTGCCAGCAGCCAAGGGACTAGCGGGAGGAATGAGCAGTTCTTC
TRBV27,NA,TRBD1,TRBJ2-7,CASSSTGQGYEQYF,TGTGCCAGCAGTTCTACGGGACAGGGGTACGAGCAGTACTTC
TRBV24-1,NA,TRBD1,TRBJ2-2,CATSRDRGNTGELFF,TGTGCCACCAGCCGGGACAGGGGGAACACCGGGGAGCTGTTTTTT
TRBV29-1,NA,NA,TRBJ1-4,CSPLETGITNEKLFF,TGCAGCCCATTAGAAACAGGGATAACTAATGAAAAACTGTTTTTT
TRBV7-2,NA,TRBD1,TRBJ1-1,CASSLGTANTEAFF,TGTGCCAGCAGCTTGGGGACAGCTAACACTGAAGCTTTCTTT
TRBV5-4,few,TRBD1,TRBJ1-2,CASSPPPDRVSTTNYGYTF,TGTGCCAGCAGCCCACCGCCGGACAGGGTCTCGACCACGAACTATGGCTACACCTTC
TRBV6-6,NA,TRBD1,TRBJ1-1,CASSYQGVNTEAFF,TGTGCCAGCAGTTACCAGGGGGTAAACACTGAAGCTTTCTTT
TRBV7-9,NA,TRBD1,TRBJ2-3,CASSTDRGGTQYF,TGTGCCAGCAGCACTGACAGGGGTGGAACGCAGTATTTT
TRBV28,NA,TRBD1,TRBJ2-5,CASRVTGTGGQTQYF,TGTGCCAGCAGAGTCACCGGGACAGGGGGACAGACCCAGTACTTC
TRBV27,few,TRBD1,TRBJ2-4,CASSTLRGTGDIQYF,TGTGCCAGCTCTACTCTAAGGGGGACAGGAGACATTCAGTACTTC
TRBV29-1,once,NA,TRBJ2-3,CSVEPGATTDTQYF,TGCAGCGTTGAACCAGGGGCAACAACAGATACGCAGTATTTT
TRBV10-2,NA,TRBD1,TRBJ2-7,CASSEAPGQLSYEQYF,TGCGCCAGCAGTGAGGCCCCGGGACAGCTATCCTACGAGCAGTACTTC
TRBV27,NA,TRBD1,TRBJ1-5,CASGRTGVAQPQHF,TGTGCCAGCGGCCGGACAGGGGTAGCTCAGCCCCAGCATTTT
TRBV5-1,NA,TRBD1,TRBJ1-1,CASSFSGTGFGNTEAFF,TGCGCCAGCAGCTTCTCCGGGACAGGGTTTGGGAACACTGAAGCTTTCTTT
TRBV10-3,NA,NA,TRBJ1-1,CAISESEYSTEAFF,TGTGCCATCAGTGAGTCCGAGTACAGCACTGAAGCTTTCTTT
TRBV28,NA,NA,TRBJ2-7,CASSLQYEQYF,TGTGCCAGCAGTTTGCAGTACGAGCAGTACTTC
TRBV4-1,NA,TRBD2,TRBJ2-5,CASSQTLAGGLSQETQYF,TGCGCCAGCAGCCAAACTTTAGCGGGAGGCCTCTCCCAAGAGACCCAGTACTTC
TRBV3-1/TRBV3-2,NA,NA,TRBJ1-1,CASSHRGNTEAFF,TGTGCCAGCAGCCACCGGGGAAACACTGAAGCTTTCTTT
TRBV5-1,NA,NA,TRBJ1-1,CASSLGSDTEAFF,TGCGCCAGCAGCTTGGGCTCGGACACTGAAGCTTTCTTT
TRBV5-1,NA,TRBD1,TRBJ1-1,CASSPTTGSMNTEAFF,TGCGCCAGCAGTCCGACGACAGGGTCGATGAACACTGAAGCTTTCTTT
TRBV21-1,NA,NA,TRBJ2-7,CASSKDIAGGPGLTSYEQYF,TGTGCCAGCAGCAAGGATATAGCGGGAGGGCCTGGGTTGACTTCCTACGAGCAGTACTTC
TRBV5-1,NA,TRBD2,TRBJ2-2,CASSSEGVAGSNTGELFF,TGCGCCAGCAGCTCAGAGGGGGTAGCGGGATCGAACACCGGGGAGCTGTTTTTT
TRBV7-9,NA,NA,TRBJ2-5,CASSLVGGNWETQYF,TGTGCCAGCAGCTTAGTGGGGGGTAATTGGGAGACCCAGTACTTC
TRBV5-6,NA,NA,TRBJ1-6,CASSLDRAGESPLHF,TGTGCCAGCAGCTTGGACAGGGCCGGGGAATCACCCCTCCACTTT
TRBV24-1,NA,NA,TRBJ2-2,CATSEAGTLFSGELFF,TGTGCCACCAGTGAGGCCGGGACACTTTTTTCCGGGGAGCTGTTTTTT
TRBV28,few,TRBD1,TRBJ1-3,CASRKRTGFVGNTIYF,TGTGCCAGCAGGAAAAGGACAGGATTCGTTGGAAACACCATATATTTT
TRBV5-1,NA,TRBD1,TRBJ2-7,CASSYEDRGREQYF,TGCGCCAGCAGCTATGAAGACAGGGGGCGCGAGCAGTACTTC
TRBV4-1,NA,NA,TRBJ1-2,CASSQEFTGNYGYTF,TGCGCCAGCAGCCAAGAGTTTACCGGTAACTATGGCTACACCTTC
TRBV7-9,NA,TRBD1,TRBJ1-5,CASSLKGASQPQHF,TGTGCCAGCAGCTTAAAGGGGGCAAGTCAGCCCCAGCATTTT
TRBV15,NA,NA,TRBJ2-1,CATSRVTLASSYNEQFF,TGTGCCACCAGCAGAGTCACCTTGGCTAGCTCCTACAATGAGCAGTTCTTC
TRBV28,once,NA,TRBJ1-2,CASIAGGTNYGYTF,TGTGCCAGCATAGCGGGGGGGACTAACTATGGCTACACCTTC
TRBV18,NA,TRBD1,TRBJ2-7,CASSLLQGAYSYEQYF,TGTGCCAGCTCACTACTACAGGGGGCATACTCCTACGAGCAGTACTTC
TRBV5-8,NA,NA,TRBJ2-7,CASSLEGGVDGEQYF,TGTGCCAGCAGTCTCGAGGGGGGGGTTGACGGCGAGCAGTACTTC
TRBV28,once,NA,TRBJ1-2,CASSSPRVAFYGYTF,TGTGCCAGCAGTTCTCCCCGAGTCGCATTCTATGGCTACACCTTC
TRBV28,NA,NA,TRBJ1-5,CATGESNQPQHF,TGTGCCACCGGGGAGAGCAATCAGCCCCAGCATTTT
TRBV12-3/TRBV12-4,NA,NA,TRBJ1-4,CASSFSGPRAF,TGTGCCAGCAGTTTCTCAGGACCGAGGGCTTTT
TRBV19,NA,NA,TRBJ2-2,CASNWAGRGPYGELFF,TGTGCCAGTAATTGGGCGGGCAGGGGTCCTTACGGGGAGCTGTTTTTT
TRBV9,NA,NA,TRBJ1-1,CASSVDGFGAEAFF,TGTGCCAGCAGCGTAGACGGATTTGGAGCTGAAGCTTTCTTT
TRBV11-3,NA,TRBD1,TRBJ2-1,CASSPRTGAYNEQFF,TGTGCCAGCAGCCCGCGGACAGGGGCCTACAATGAGCAGTTCTTC